What follows describes a single TCR beta chain. Antigen: not known. This specimen comes from a study of identical twins. Study conclusions and caveats: Among beta out-of-frame sequences, excess sharing between twins appeared weaker.

The cDNA had a unique molecular identifier and a template-switch universal primer site. TCRdb fed the 5' RACE reads into MiXCR, producing one record per CDR3 protein. The table includes some 900,000 distinct CDR3 sequences, 9% to 15% detected once. In every case, the donor was a healthy Caucasian. Trimming cost V 6 bases and J 4 bases; bases outside gene matches: 2. There are 13 residues in the CDR3. Germline loops: CDR1 LNHNV, CDR2 YYDKDF (reference sequence). These data were also filed under a second study, of yellow fever vaccine responses in identical twins. Per that paper: Vaccine-induced T cell responses in twins were reportedly observed to appear partly convergent, partly personalized.

Sequencing was done on a sample of PBMCs. The clonotype was recovered from a woman between 18 and 30 years old in good health. J is TRBJ2-5 and V is TRBV15; 10 bases align to TRBD1. CDR3 nucleotide sequence: TGTGCCACCAGGGACAGGGGGTTAGAGACCCAGTACTTC. It encodes CATRDRGLETQYF.